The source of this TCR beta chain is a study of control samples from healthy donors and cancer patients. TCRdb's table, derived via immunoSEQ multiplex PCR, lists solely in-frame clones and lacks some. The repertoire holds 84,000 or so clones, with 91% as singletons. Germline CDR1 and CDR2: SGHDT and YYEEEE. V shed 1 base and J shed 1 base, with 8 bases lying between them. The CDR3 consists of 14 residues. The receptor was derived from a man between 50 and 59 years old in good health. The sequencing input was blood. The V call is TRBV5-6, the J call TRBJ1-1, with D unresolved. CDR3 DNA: TGTGCCAGCAGCTTGACCCACAGGAACACTGAAGCTTTCTTT. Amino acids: CASSLTHRNTEAFF.